These T cell receptor beta chains were read from a single sample in a study of blood T cell repertoires in COVID-19. Libraries were prepared by immunoSEQ multiplex PCR; TCRdb keeps only in-frame clonotypes and omits some of them. The table includes about 210,000 clones, 80% detected once. Sequencing was carried out using peripheral blood. The source is a man aged 55 to 70 with acute or convalescent COVID-19. The CDR3 runs from the conserved cysteine through the conserved F or W.

TRBV4-3	TRBJ1-3	CASSQTLTGSGNTIYF
TRBV19	TRBJ1-5	CASRQGNQPQHF
TRBV10-3	TRBJ1-2	CAISDIGTGQYGYTF
TRBV7-2	TRBJ2-3	CASSLISGGGTDTQYF
TRBV10-2	TRBJ2-7	CASIGGTSPWQYF
TRBV7-6	TRBJ2-5	CASSFKGAGGPETQYF
TRBV10-1	TRBJ1-1	CASSLQGMNTEAFF
TRBV20-1	TRBJ2-2	CSASSPWEAGELFF
TRBV6-6	TRBJ2-3	CASSYGTSGTDTQYF
TRBV11-2	TRBJ1-2	CASSSHRGSYGYTF
TRBV7-3	TRBJ2-1	CASSRLFF
TRBV4-3	TRBJ2-1	CASSQEPSGGGNEQFF
TRBV27	TRBJ2-7	CASSPHRDRGYEQYF
TRBV19	TRBJ2-5	CASSISTGGRETQYF
TRBV6-1	TRBJ2-3	CASSGTSGGAGGLDTQYF
TRBV4-1	TRBJ1-2	CASSPLGRGKAF
TRBV5-4	TRBJ2-3	CASSSGVVGGADTQYF
TRBV6-5	TRBJ2-7	CASSYMGGEQYF
TRBV18	TRBJ1-1	CASSPSQGGDTEAFF
TRBV7-9	TRBJ2-4	CASSLGPTKNIQYF
TRBV2	TRBJ1-1	CASTEGVNTEAFF
TRBV29-1	TRBJ1-2	CSVEDLGRGLGYTF
TRBV7-8	TRBJ2-1	CASSLSTSAQQFF
TRBV5-1	TRBJ2-1	CASSLASTSGNNEQFF
TRBV3-1/TRBV3-2	TRBJ2-1	CASSQGTSGPYNEQFF
TRBV3-1/TRBV3-2	TRBJ1-5	CASSQSPGGHQPQHF
TRBV24-1	TRBJ1-5	CATSDARGTSNQPQHF
TRBV18	TRBJ1-2	CASSSGRTEYGYTF
TRBV2	TRBJ2-1	CASSGRADNEQFF
TRBV9	TRBJ2-3	CASSISQGTDTQYF
TRBV6-2/TRBV6-3	TRBJ1-6	CASSYRDYSPLHF
TRBV30	TRBJ1-2	CAWRLTGTGGNGYTF
TRBV5-8	TRBJ1-1	CASSLMGARTEAFF
TRBV25-1	TRBJ2-3	CASSGGRLAGWADTQYF
TRBV20-1	TRBJ2-7	CSASSGTSGSYEQYF
TRBV6-2/TRBV6-3	TRBJ2-7	CASSLGRGYYEQYF
TRBV6-5	TRBJ1-4	CASTKTGTDEKLFF
TRBV4-1	TRBJ2-3	CASSGLAGSTDTQYF
TRBV3-1/TRBV3-2	TRBJ2-3	CASSQLGRGSTDTQYF